A single sample is the source of the 18 T cell receptor beta chains below, sequenced in a study of shared clonotypes between healthy human individuals. Here immunoSEQ multiplex PCR was the method, and the copy in TCRdb shows in-frame clones only, minus some. The sample lists 2,100,000 or so clones, approximately 96% occurring once. Input material: naive CD4+ T cells sorted from blood. Sample subset: CD45RA+ positively selected. Source of these receptors: a man between 18 and 29 years old in good health.

This chain links TRBV30 with TRBJ1-1, with TRBD1 matching 7 bases. The CDR3 loop spans 14 amino acids. Germline CDR1 is GTSNPN and CDR2 is SVGIG (reference sequence). The ends lost 4 bases at V and 0 bases at J; junction bases unmatched: 5. The CDR3 is CAWTAGTVNTEAFF. DNA of the CDR3: TGTGCCTGGACCGCCGGGACAGTGAACACTGAAGCTTTCTTT.

This chain links TRBV19 with TRBJ2-3; no clear D gene. The CDR3 contains 13 residues. The germline V and J ends were trimmed by 0 bases and 7 bases, with 8 bases remaining between them. From germline, CDR1 is LNHDA and CDR2 SQIVND (reference sequence). The CDR3 spells CASSIDLENTQYF. Here the CDR3 DNA reads TGTGCCAGTAGTATAGATCTGGAAAATACGCAGTATTTT. The full variable domain, its missing parts supplied by reference TRBV19 and TRBJ2-3, is DGGITQSPKYLFRKEGQNVTLSCEQNLNHDAMYWYRQDPGQGLRLIYYSQIVNDFQKGDIAEGYSVSREKKESFPLTVTSAQKNPTAFYLCASSIDLENTQYFGPGTRLTVL.

Remarks on this clone: The sample holds other DNA sequences that translate to the same CDR3. V and J are TRBV28 and TRBJ1-5, with D unclear. This CDR3 comprises 14 residues. V gave up 6 bases and J gave up 2 bases, with 11 bases separating them. Germline V gives CDR1 MDHEN, CDR2 SYDVKM. CDR3 sequence: CASRPAGGNQPQHF. The CDR3 nucleotides are TGTGCCAGCAGACCCGCCGGGGGCAATCAGCCCCAGCATTTT.

This rearrangement joins TRBV30 to TRBJ2-7; D gene ambiguous. Trimming stripped 8 bases from V and 3 bases from J, with 14 bases between. Germline CDR1 and CDR2: GTSNPN and SVGIG (reference sequence). CDR3 length: 12 residues. The CDR3 coding sequence is TGTGCCCAGACCATCTCGAGCTACGAGCAGTACTTC. It specifies CAQTISSYEQYF.

The CDR3 loop is CASSAGTGRDEQFF. CDR3 in DNA: TGTGCCAGCAGCGCTGGGACAGGGAGGGATGAGCAGTTCTTC. J is TRBJ2-1 and V is TRBV5-4; 9 bases align to TRBD1. Germline values: CDR1 SGHNT, CDR2 YYREEE (reference sequence). V dropped 4 bases and J dropped 8; count of bases not matched to a gene: 7. CDR3 length: 14 residues.

J is TRBJ2-7 and V is TRBV6-6; no definite D call. Deletions cut 6 bases from V and 1 base from J, with 7 bases between. The length of the CDR3 is 12 residues. Germline CDR1 reads MNHNY; CDR2 reads SVGAGI (reference sequence). CDR3 sequence: CASSLESYEQYF. CDR3 DNA: TGTGCCAGCAGCCTCGAGTCCTACGAGCAGTACTTC.

This chain joins TRBV4-1 and TRBJ2-7; D call uncertain. The germline CDR1 and CDR2 sequences are MGHRA and YSYEKL. Trimming pared 5 bases from V and 0 bases from J, leaving 17 bases between. This CDR3 is 16 amino acids long. CDR3 loop: CASSTLADGHSYEQYF. CDR3 nucleotide sequence: TGCGCCAGCAGCACCCTGGCGGACGGCCACTCCTACGAGCAGTACTTC.

This clone was detected only once. The V call is TRBV4-1, the J call TRBJ2-7, with TRBD2 as a possible D gene (6 bases). The germline V and J ends were trimmed by 0 bases and 3 bases, with 9 bases remaining between them. The CDR3 is 14 residues long. Looked up from germline, CDR1 is MGHRA and CDR2 is YSYEKL. CDR3 region: CASSQDRGFYEQYF. For the CDR3, the DNA is TGCGCCAGCAGCCAAGATCGGGGGTTCTACGAGCAGTACTTC.

The chain links TRBV5-4 to TRBJ2-1; TRBD2 is a possible D gene (6 bases). The V gene lost 3 bases and the J gene lost 6 bases, with 13 bases spanning the gap. The length of the CDR3 is 14 residues. In germline, CDR1 is SGHNT, CDR2 YYREEE (reference sequence). In nucleotides, the CDR3 is TGTGCCAGCAGCTCCGGGGGTTGGCGCAATGAGCAGTTCTTC. Translated: CASSSGGWRNEQFF.

The chain couples TRBV6-6 to TRBJ1-5, with D unclear. Trimming cost V 0 bases and J 2 bases, with 11 bases left between them. CDR1 MNHNY and CDR2 SVGAGI come from the germline V gene (reference sequence). CDR3 size: 16 residues. This chain's CDR3 is CASSYSIAEGNQPQHF. Written as DNA, the CDR3 is TGTGCCAGCAGTTACTCAATCGCCGAGGGCAATCAGCCCCAGCATTTT.

This sequence joins TRBV19 and TRBJ2-2; 8 positions agree with TRBD1. Trimming cost V 9 bases and J 2 bases; bases outside gene matches: 5. This CDR3 has 14 residues. Germline lookup yields CDR1 LNHDA and CDR2 SQIVND (reference sequence). CDR3 residues: CASKDRVNTGELFF. The CDR3 nucleotides are TGTGCCAGCAAGGACAGGGTTAACACCGGGGAGCTGTTTTTT.

The chain recombines TRBV23-1 with TRBJ2-3; 12 bases map to TRBD1. TRBV23-1 is an ORF, with its function uncertain. The CDR3 spans 17 residues. V dropped 2 bases and J dropped 2; count of bases not matched to a gene: 5. The CDR3, as DNA: TGCGCCAGCAGTCAACCCGGGACAGGGGGCATCACAGATACGCAGTATTTT. Its translation: CASSQPGTGGITDTQYF.

The chain couples TRBV4-3 to TRBJ1-6, with no clear D. Germline V CDR1 and CDR2: LGHNA, YSLEER. V was trimmed by 3 bases and J by 4 bases, leaving 13 bases between them. This CDR3 spans 16 amino acids. The chain's CDR3 is CASSHEIGSYNSPLHF. The CDR3 bases are TGCGCCAGCAGCCACGAAATAGGGTCTTATAATTCACCCCTCCACTTT.

With respect to this clone: At the DNA level, this CDR3 is encoded by other sequences in the same sample as well. This rearrangement joins TRBV30 to TRBJ1-4, with D perhaps TRBD1 (6 bases). V was trimmed by 0 bases and J by 4 bases, leaving 9 bases between them. From germline, CDR1 is GTSNPN and CDR2 SVGIG (reference sequence). CDR3 length equals 14 residues. CDR3 region: CAWSVGGVNEKLFF. CDR3 coding DNA: TGTGCCTGGAGTGTAGGGGGAGTTAATGAAAAACTGTTTTTT.

V is TRBV5-4 and J is TRBJ2-1; 16 bases are a match to TRBD2. Trimming took 4 bases from V and 8 from J; bases not matched to a gene: 9. Germline CDR1 and CDR2: SGHNT and YYREEE (reference sequence). The CDR3 totals 17 residues. The CDR3 protein is CASSPGTSGGASDEQFF. The CDR3 DNA reads TGTGCCAGCAGCCCCGGGACTAGCGGGGGGGCCTCGGATGAGCAGTTCTTC.

About this clone: The same CDR3 arises from other DNA sequences in this sample as well. The genes are TRBV5-1 and TRBJ2-7; a weak D match, TRBD1 (6 bases). Per the germline V gene, CDR1 is SGHRS and CDR2 is YFSETQ. The CDR3 runs 13 residues. Trimming pared 0 bases from V and 4 bases from J, leaving 8 bases between. The DNA for the CDR3 is TGCGCCAGCAGCTTGGGGGGGCCTTACGAGCAGTACTTC. It specifies CASSLGGPYEQYF. Full variable domain (remainder filled in from reference TRBV5-1 and TRBJ2-7): KAGVTQTPRYLIKTRGQQVTLSCSPISGHRSVSWYQQTPGQGLQFLFEYFSETQRNKGNFPGRFSGRQFSNSRSEMNVSTLELGDSALYLCASSLGGPYEQYFGPGTRLTVT.

As concerns this clone: The sample holds other DNA sequences that translate to the same CDR3. This chain uses TRBV20-1 with TRBJ2-1; tentatively, D is TRBD2 (5 bases). The CDR3 extends over 10 amino acids. Germline CDR1 DFQATT, CDR2 SNEGSKA (reference sequence). V lost 3 bases, J lost 10 bases, and 7 bases lay in between. CDR3 nucleotide sequence: TGCAGTGCTAGTCGGGAAGAGCAGTTCTTC. It encodes CSASREEQFF.

The rearrangement joins TRBV19 to TRBJ1-1, with D possibly TRBD1 on 6 matching bases. The CDR3 contains 15 residues. V was clipped by 7 bases and J by 0 bases, with 15 bases between them. Germline loops: CDR1 LNHDA, CDR2 SQIVND (reference sequence). CDR3 in amino acids: CASTEQGYMNTEAFF. The CDR3 region has the DNA TGTGCCAGTACTGAACAGGGTTACATGAACACTGAAGCTTTCTTT.